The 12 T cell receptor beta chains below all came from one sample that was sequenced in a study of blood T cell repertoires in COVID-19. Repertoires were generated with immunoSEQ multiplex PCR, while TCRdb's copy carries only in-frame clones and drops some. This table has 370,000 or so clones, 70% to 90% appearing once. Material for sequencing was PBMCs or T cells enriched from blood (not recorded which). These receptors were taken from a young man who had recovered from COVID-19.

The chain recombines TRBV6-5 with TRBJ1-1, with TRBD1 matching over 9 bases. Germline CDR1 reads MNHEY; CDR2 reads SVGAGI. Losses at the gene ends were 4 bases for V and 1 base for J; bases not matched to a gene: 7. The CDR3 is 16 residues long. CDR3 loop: CASSSKTGGRNTEAFF. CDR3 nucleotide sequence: TGTGCCAGCAGTTCCAAGACAGGGGGAAGGAACACTGAAGCTTTCTTT.

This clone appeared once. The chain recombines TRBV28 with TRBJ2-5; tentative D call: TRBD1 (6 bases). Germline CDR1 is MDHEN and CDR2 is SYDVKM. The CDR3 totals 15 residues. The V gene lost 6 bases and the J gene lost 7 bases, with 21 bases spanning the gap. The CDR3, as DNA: TGTGCCAGCAGCCCCAGGCAGGGGCGCCTGGTGACCCAGTACTTC. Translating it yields CASSPRQGRLVTQYF. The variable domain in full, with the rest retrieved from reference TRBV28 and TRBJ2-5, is DVKVTQSSRYLVKRTGEKVFLECVQDMDHENMFWYRQDPGLGLRLIYFSYDVKMKEKGDIPEGYSVSREKKERFSLILESASTNQTSMYLCASSPRQGRLVTQYFGPGTRLLVL.

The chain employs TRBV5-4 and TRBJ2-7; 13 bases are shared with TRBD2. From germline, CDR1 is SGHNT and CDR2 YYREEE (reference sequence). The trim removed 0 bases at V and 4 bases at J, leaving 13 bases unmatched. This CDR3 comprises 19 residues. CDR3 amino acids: CASSLVGTSGAPARYEQYF. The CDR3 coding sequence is TGTGCCAGCAGCTTGGTTGGGACTAGCGGGGCCCCGGCGAGGTACGAGCAGTACTTC.

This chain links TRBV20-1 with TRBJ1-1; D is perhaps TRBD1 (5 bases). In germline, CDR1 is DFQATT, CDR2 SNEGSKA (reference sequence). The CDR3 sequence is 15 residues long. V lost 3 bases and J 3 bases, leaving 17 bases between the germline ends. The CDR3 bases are TGCAGTGCTAGTCGGGCGCGGGGCGGATACACTGAAGCTTTCTTT. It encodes CSASRARGGYTEAFF.

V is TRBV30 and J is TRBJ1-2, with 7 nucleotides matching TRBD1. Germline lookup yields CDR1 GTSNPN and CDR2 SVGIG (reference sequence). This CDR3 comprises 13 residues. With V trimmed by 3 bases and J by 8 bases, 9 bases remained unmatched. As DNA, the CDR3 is TGTGCCTGGAGGGTTACAGGGGAGCGAGGCTACACCTTC. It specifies CAWRVTGERGYTF.

The CDR3 DNA follows: TGTGCCAGCAGCCCAGGGACACCTAACTATGGCTACACCTTC. Protein product: CASSPGTPNYGYTF. The V and J genes are TRBV11-2 and TRBJ1-2, with D tentatively TRBD1 (6 bases). CDR3 length: 14 amino acids. Trimming shortened V by 5 bases and J by 0 bases, and 10 bases separated the two germline ends. Germline assignment: CDR1 SGHAT and CDR2 FQNNGV.

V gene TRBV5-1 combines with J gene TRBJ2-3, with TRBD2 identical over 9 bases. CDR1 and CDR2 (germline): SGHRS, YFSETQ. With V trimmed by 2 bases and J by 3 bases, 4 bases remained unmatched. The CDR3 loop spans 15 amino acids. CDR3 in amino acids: CASSFSGGGTDTQYF. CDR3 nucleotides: TGCGCCAGCAGCTTTAGCGGGGGCGGGACAGATACGCAGTATTTT.

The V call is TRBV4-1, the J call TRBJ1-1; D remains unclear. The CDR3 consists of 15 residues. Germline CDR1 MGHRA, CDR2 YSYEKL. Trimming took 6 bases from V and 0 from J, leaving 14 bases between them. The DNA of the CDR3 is TGCGCCAGCAGTCACGACCACGAGGTGAACACTGAAGCTTTCTTT. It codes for CASSHDHEVNTEAFF.

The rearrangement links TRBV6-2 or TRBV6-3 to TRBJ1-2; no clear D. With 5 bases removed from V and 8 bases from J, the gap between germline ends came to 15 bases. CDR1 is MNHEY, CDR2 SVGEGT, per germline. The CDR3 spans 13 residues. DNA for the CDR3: TGTGCCAGCAGTAATCAGTGGAGGGTCGGCTACACCTTC. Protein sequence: CASSNQWRVGYTF.

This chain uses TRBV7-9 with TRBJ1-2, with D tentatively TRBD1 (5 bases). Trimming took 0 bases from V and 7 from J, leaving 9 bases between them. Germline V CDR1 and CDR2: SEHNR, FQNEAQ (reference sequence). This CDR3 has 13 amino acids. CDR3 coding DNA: TGTGCCAGCAGCTTAGCGCGCGACAGTGGCTACACCTTC. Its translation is CASSLARDSGYTF.

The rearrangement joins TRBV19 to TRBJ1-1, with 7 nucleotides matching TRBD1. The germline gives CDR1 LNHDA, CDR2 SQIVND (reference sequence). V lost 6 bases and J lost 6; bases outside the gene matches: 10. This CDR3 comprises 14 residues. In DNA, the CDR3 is TGTGCCAGTAGCAGGGGGGCAGGGGCCCCTGAAGCTTTCTTT. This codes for CASSRGAGAPEAFF.

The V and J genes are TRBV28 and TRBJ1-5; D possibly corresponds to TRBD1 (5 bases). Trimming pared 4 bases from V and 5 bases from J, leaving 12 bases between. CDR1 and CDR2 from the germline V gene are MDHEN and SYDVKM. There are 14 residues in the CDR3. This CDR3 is CASSYTGGDQPQHF. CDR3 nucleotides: TGTGCCAGCAGTTATACCGGGGGGGATCAGCCCCAGCATTTT.